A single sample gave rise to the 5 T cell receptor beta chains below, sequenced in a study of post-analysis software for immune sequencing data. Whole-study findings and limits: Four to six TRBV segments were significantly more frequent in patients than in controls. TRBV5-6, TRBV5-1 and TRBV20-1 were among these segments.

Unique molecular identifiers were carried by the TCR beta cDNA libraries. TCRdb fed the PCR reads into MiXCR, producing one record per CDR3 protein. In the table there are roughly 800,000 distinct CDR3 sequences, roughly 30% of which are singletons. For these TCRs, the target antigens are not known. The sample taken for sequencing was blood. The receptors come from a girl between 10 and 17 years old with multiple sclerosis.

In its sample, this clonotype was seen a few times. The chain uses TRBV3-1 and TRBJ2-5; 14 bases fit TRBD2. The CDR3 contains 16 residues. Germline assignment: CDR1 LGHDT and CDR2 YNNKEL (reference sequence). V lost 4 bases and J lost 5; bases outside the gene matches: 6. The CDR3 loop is CASSPGTSGGWETQYF. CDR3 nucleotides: TGTGCCAGCAGCCCCGGGACTAGCGGGGGCTGGGAGACCCAGTACTTC.

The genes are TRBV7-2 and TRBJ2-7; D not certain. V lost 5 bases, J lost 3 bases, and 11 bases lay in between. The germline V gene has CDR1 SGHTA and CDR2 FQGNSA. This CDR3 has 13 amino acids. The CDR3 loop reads CASSKAAGYEQYF. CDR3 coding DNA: TGTGCCAGCAGCAAGGCGGCAGGCTACGAGCAGTACTTC.

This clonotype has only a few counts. The CDR3 coding sequence is TGCAGTGCTAGGGTCCCAGGGGGCCGGAATTCACCCCTCCACTTT. As protein: CSARVPGGRNSPLHF. The chain links TRBV20-1 to TRBJ1-6; 8 bases map to TRBD1. There are 15 residues in the CDR3. Germline lookup yields CDR1 DFQATT and CDR2 SNEGSKA (reference sequence). V lost 3 bases to trimming and J lost 7 bases; unmatched junction nucleotides: 8.

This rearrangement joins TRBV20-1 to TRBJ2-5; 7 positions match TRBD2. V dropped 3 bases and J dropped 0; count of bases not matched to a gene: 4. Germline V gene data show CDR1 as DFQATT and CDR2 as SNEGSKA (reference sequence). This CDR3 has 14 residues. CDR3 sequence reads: CSARSGTNQETQYF. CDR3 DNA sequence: TGCAGTGCTAGGTCCGGGACTAACCAAGAGACCCAGTACTTC.

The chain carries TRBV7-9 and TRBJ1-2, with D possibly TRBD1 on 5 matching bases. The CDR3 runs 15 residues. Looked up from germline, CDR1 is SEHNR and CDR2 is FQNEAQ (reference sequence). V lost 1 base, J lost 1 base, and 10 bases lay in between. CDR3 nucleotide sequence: TGTGCCAGCAGCTTAGGGGGGGAAGTTAACTATGGCTACACCTTC. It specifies CASSLGGEVNYGYTF.